This T cell receptor beta chain is drawn from a study of tumor-infiltrating lymphocytes in primary liver carcinoma. Study-wide background: By surgical resection, the patients were treated for their primary liver carcinoma.

The authors took blood RNA from unsorted whole blood and also extracted germline DNA. Chronic HBV infection was present in the patients, who were treatment-naive. The germline V gene encodes CDR1 SGHKS and CDR2 YYEKEE (reference sequence). V shed 1 base and J shed 9 bases, with 11 bases lying between them. CDR3 length equals 13 residues. Making TCR beta cDNA involved approximately 0.5 ug total RNA and a constant-region primer. Slightly modified ARM-PCR, run as three nested multiplex PCR rounds, produced the TCR beta libraries. Two initial PCR rounds of approximately 10 cycles each paired TRBV1-TRBV30 forward primers with a C-beta reverse primer. TCRdb re-analysed the multiplex PCR reads in MiXCR, keeping a single row per CDR3 protein. This table has some 180,000 distinct CDR3 sequences, about 55% appearing once.

The rearrangement uses TRBV5-5 and TRBJ2-1; D gene ambiguous. Sequenced material: peripheral blood. The TCR was taken from a man between 40 and 49 years old with primary liver carcinoma and hepatitis B virus infection. The CDR3 protein is CASSLLVSVEQFF. The CDR3 DNA is TGTGCCAGCAGCTTGCTGGTAAGCGTTGAGCAGTTCTTC.